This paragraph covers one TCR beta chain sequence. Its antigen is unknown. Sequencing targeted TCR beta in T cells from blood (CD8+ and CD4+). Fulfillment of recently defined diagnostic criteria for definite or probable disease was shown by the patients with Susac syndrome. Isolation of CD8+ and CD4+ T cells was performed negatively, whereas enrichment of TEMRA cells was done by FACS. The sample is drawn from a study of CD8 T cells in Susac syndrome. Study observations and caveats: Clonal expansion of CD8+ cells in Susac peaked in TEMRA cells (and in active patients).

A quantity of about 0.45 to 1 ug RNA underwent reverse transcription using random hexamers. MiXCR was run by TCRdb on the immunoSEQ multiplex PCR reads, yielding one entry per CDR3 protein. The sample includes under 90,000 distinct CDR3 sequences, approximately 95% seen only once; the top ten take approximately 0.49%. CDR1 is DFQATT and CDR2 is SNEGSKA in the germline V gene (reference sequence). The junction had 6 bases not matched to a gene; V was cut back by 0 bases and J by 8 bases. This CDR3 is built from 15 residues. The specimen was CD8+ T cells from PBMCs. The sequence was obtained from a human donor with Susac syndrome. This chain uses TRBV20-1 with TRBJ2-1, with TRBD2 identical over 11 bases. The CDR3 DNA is TGCAGTGCTAGAGATAGCGGGAGGGCCGGCTATGAGCAGTTCTTC. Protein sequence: CSARDSGRAGYEQFF.